This is a list of T cell receptor beta chains from one sample in a study of brain T cells in children with intractable seizures. TCRdb's copy holds only in-frame clones and misses some; the assay was immunoSEQ multiplex PCR. The sample includes around 340,000 clones, nearly 95% of them seen just once. Sequencing was performed on peripheral blood, taken approximately 5 months after surgery. These receptors all stem from a boy younger than two with tuberous sclerosis and intractable seizures. The CDR3 runs from the conserved cysteine through the conserved F or W. D genes are given only for firm matches. The size of a clone is reported for some rows only, either as once, few or many, or as a class for expanded clones.

j_call,d_call,clone_size,v_call,cdr3_aa,cdr3_nt
TRBJ1-2,-,-,TRBV18,CASSSDRYDYGYTF,TGTGCCAGCTCGTCGGACCGATACGACTATGGCTACACCTTC
TRBJ2-3,-,once,TRBV19,CASSTGDRAADTQYF,TGTGCCAGTAGTACCGGGGATAGGGCAGCGGATACGCAGTATTTT
TRBJ2-7,-,once,TRBV12-3/TRBV12-4,CASSYSYEQYF,TGTGCCAGCAGTTACTCCTACGAGCAGTACTTC
TRBJ1-1,-,-,TRBV2,CASSEAGRGNTEAFF,TGTGCCAGCAGTGAAGCGGGGAGGGGCAACACTGAAGCTTTCTTT
TRBJ2-1,TRBD2,-,TRBV4-1,CASSQDEREYYNEQFF,TGCGCCAGCAGCCAAGATGAGCGGGAGTATTACAATGAGCAGTTCTTC
TRBJ2-3,-,-,TRBV12-1,CASSLGLAGEGCTDTQYF,TGTGCCAGCAGCTTGGGACTAGCGGGGGAAGGATGCACAGATACGCAGTATTTT
TRBJ1-2,-,-,TRBV6-6,CASSYSSPPISHGYTF,TGTGCCAGCAGTTACTCATCGCCGCCGATTTCGCATGGCTACACCTTC
TRBJ2-1,-,-,TRBV19,CASSIPLAYSYNEQFF,TGTGCCAGTAGTATCCCCCTAGCGTACTCCTACAATGAGCAGTTCTTC
TRBJ2-3,TRBD1,-,TRBV5-6,CASSLGQGEADTQYF,TGTGCCAGCAGCTTGGGACAGGGGGAAGCAGATACGCAGTATTTT
TRBJ2-7,-,-,TRBV7-9,CASRDPGRPYEQYF,TGTGCCAGCAGGGACCCGGGTCGCCCCTACGAGCAGTACTTC
TRBJ2-5,-,once,TRBV7-3,CATGRTETQYF,TGTGCCACAGGACGGACGGAGACCCAGTACTTC
TRBJ2-7,-,-,TRBV7-2,CASSYAGRYEQYF,TGTGCCAGCAGTTATGCCGGCCGGTACGAGCAGTACTTC
TRBJ1-1,-,-,TRBV11-2,CASSLDRGEAFF,TGTGCCAGCAGCTTAGATCGGGGTGAAGCTTTCTTT
TRBJ2-7,-,once,TRBV6-5,CASSPRTGSYEQYF,TGTGCCAGCAGTCCAAGGACTGGCTCCTACGAGCAGTACTTC
TRBJ1-2,-,-,TRBV10-3,CAISETANYGYTF,TGTGCCATCAGTGAAACTGCTAACTATGGCTACACCTTC
TRBJ2-5,-,-,TRBV9,CASSVGAGTQETQYF,TGTGCCAGCAGCGTTGGGGCGGGGACCCAAGAGACCCAGTACTTC
TRBJ1-2,TRBD1,-,TRBV5-1,CASSAVQTGRNYGYTF,TGCGCCAGCAGCGCGGTACAGACAGGGAGAAACTATGGCTACACCTTC
TRBJ1-1,-,-,TRBV30,CAWRLGHLTEAFF,TGTGCCTGGAGGCTTGGACACCTCACTGAAGCTTTCTTT
TRBJ1-1,TRBD1,-,TRBV27,CASSLGQMNTEAFF,TGTGCCAGCAGTCTGGGACAGATGAACACTGAAGCTTTCTTT
TRBJ1-5,-,-,TRBV4-1,CASSLGGSSNQPQHF,TGCGCCAGCAGCCTAGGGGGATCCAGCAATCAGCCCCAGCATTTT
TRBJ2-7,TRBD2,-,TRBV29-1,CSVEVSGGFYEQYF,TGCAGCGTTGAAGTTAGCGGGGGGTTCTACGAGCAGTACTTC
TRBJ1-2,-,-,TRBV12-3/TRBV12-4,CASSPQSYGYTF,TGTGCCAGCAGTCCCCAGTCTTATGGCTACACCTTC
TRBJ1-2,-,-,TRBV5-6,CASRNYQGDTF,TGTGCCAGCAGGAATTATCAAGGGGACACCTTC
TRBJ2-7,TRBD2,-,TRBV30,CAWNSHSRGDYEQYF,TGTGCCTGGAACTCCCACTCGCGGGGGGACTACGAGCAGTACTTC
TRBJ1-1,-,-,TRBV7-6,CASSLREGGDTEAFF,TGTGCCAGCAGCTTACGGGAGGGAGGGGACACTGAAGCTTTCTTT
TRBJ2-3,-,-,TRBV12-5,CASGSLDTQYF,TGTGCTAGTGGGTCCCTCGATACGCAGTATTTT
TRBJ2-3,-,-,TRBV19,CASSIDLVTDTQYF,TGTGCCAGTAGTATAGATCTGGTCACAGATACGCAGTATTTT
TRBJ2-7,-,-,TRBV6-5,CASSYSGRPYEQYF,TGTGCCAGCAGTTACTCGGGCAGACCCTACGAGCAGTACTTC
TRBJ1-2,-,-,TRBV27,CASSSLGQFYGYTF,TGTGCCAGCAGTAGTCTAGGACAGTTCTATGGCTACACCTTC
TRBJ2-3,-,-,TRBV6-1,CASSEGRSASTDTQYF,TGTGCCAGCAGTGAAGGGAGGAGTGCTAGCACAGATACGCAGTATTTT
TRBJ2-7,TRBD2,-,TRBV20-1,CSASGRGSYEQYF,TGCAGTGCTAGTGGGAGGGGCTCCTACGAGCAGTACTTC
TRBJ2-1,TRBD2,once,TRBV10-1,CASSTSGRFNEQFF,TGCGCCAGCTCAACTAGCGGGAGATTTAATGAGCAGTTCTTC
TRBJ1-1,-,once,TRBV19,CASSDTANTEAFF,TGTGCCAGTAGTGATACGGCGAACACTGAAGCTTTCTTT
TRBJ1-2,-,-,TRBV27,CASSLSFIGYGYTF,TGTGCCAGCAGTTTATCTTTTATTGGATATGGCTACACCTTC
TRBJ1-3,TRBD1,-,TRBV27,CASSPDRDGNTIYF,TGTGCCAGCAGCCCGGACAGGGACGGAAACACCATATATTTT
TRBJ2-3,-,-,TRBV27,CAVAEGGYTDTQYF,TGTGCTGTAGCGGAGGGGGGGTACACAGATACGCAGTATTTT
TRBJ2-3,TRBD2,-,TRBV11-2,CASSLAGGLDQDTQYF,TGTGCCAGCAGCTTAGCGGGGGGGCTCGATCAAGATACGCAGTATTTT